The rows below give T cell receptor beta chains drawn from one sample of a study of patients and donors after allogeneic stem cell transplantation. MiXCR, run by TCRdb on the RT-PCR reads, gives a single entry per CDR3 protein. Among about a million distinct CDR3 sequences listed, roughly 18% were seen once. Sequencing used blood, either unsorted or a sorted T cell fraction (not recorded which). The receptors derive from a human donor who was either an allogeneic HSCT recipient or a stem cell or donor lymphocyte infusion donor (not recorded which). It is not recorded whose cells these are; they may come from a transplant donor. The CDR3 runs from the conserved cysteine through the conserved F or W. The order of the fields is clone size, D gene, J gene, V gene, CDR3 protein, CDR3 DNA. A D gene is named only where the DNA matches it firmly. Clone size is not always given. Where it is, it says once, few, many or a class for expanded clones.

NA	NA	TRBJ2-5	TRBV20-1	CSAPDQIAETQYF	TGCAGTGCCCCAGACCAGATTGCAGAGACCCAGTACTTC
NA	NA	TRBJ2-2	TRBV7-7	CASSWDTATGELFF	TGTGCTAGCAGCTGGGACACTGCCACCGGGGAGCTGTTTTTT
NA	NA	TRBJ2-1	TRBV30	CAWRYLTSSALYNEQFF	TGTGCCTGGAGGTACCTAACTAGCTCCGCCTTATACAATGAGCAGTTCTTC
NA	TRBD2	TRBJ2-7	TRBV11-2	CASSPGLAGGLGTYEQYF	TGTGCCAGCAGCCCCGGACTAGCGGGGGGCCTTGGGACCTACGAGCAGTACTTC
few	NA	TRBJ1-6	TRBV7-9	CASSLGLGTSRNSPLHF	TGTGCCAGCAGCTTAGGGCTAGGGACGTCTCGGAATTCACCCCTCCACTTT
few	TRBD1	TRBJ1-1	TRBV10-3	CAITGTVNTEAFF	TGTGCCATCACCGGGACAGTCAACACTGAAGCTTTCTTT
few	NA	TRBJ1-2	TRBV12-3/TRBV12-4	CASSHPVRGAYGYTF	TGTGCCAGCAGCCATCCCGTGAGGGGCGCGTATGGCTACACCTTC
NA	NA	TRBJ1-5	TRBV6-1	CASSRGLSSNQPQHF	TGTGCCAGCAGCCGCGGACTTTCGAGCAATCAGCCCCAGCATTTT
few	NA	TRBJ1-1	TRBV20-1	CSAATRLNTEAFF	TGCAGTGCTGCGACACGTCTGAACACTGAAGCTTTCTTT
NA	TRBD2	TRBJ2-2	TRBV12-3/TRBV12-4	CASSLAAGPTGELFF	TGTGCCAGCAGTTTAGCAGCGGGGCCCACCGGGGAGCTGTTTTTT
NA	TRBD2	TRBJ2-2	TRBV9	CASSASTSGRTGELFF	TGTGCCAGCAGCGCCTCGACTAGCGGGAGAACCGGGGAGCTGTTTTTT
NA	NA	TRBJ2-1	TRBV6-1	CASRGYGGNEQFF	TGTGCCAGCAGGGGGTATGGGGGCAATGAGCAGTTCTTC
NA	NA	TRBJ2-5	TRBV9	CASSPQDRTFTQYF	TGTGCCAGCAGCCCGCAAGATCGGACCTTCACCCAGTACTTC
few	TRBD1	TRBJ1-1	TRBV25-1	CASSTGDFLGTEAFF	TGTGCCAGCAGTACAGGGGACTTTTTGGGGACTGAAGCTTTCTTT
NA	NA	TRBJ2-2	TRBV21-1	CASSTPPRLTGELFF	TGCGCCAGCAGCACGCCCCCCAGACTCACCGGGGAGCTGTTTTTT
NA	NA	TRBJ2-5	TRBV21-1	CASNKQGQETQYF	TGTGCCAGCAACAAACAGGGCCAAGAGACCCAGTACTTC
NA	TRBD2	TRBJ2-1	TRBV20-1	CSAGPPGGYNEQFF	TGCAGTGCGGGGCCTCCGGGGGGCTACAATGAGCAGTTCTTC
few	TRBD1	TRBJ2-1	TRBV20-1	CSPTGGYNEQFF	TGCAGTCCGACAGGGGGCTACAATGAGCAGTTCTTC
NA	TRBD1	TRBJ2-7	TRBV27	CASSLLTTGDEQYF	TGTGCCAGCAGTTTGTTAACGACAGGGGACGAGCAGTACTTC
NA	NA	TRBJ2-7	TRBV9	CASSVEGGGYYEQYF	TGTGCCAGCAGCGTAGAAGGGGGGGGGTACTACGAGCAGTACTTC
many	NA	TRBJ2-1	TRBV21-1	CASSRIESRTGSYNEQFF	TGTGCCAGCAGCAGGATAGAATCTCGGACAGGGAGCTACAATGAGCAGTTCTTC
NA	TRBD2	TRBJ2-7	TRBV3-1	CASSHPGTSNEQYF	TGTGCCAGCAGCCACCCCGGGACTAGTAACGAGCAGTACTTC
NA	TRBD1	TRBJ1-2	TRBV12-3/TRBV12-4	CASTPDRGGGGYTF	TGTGCCAGCACCCCGGACAGGGGGGGCGGCGGCTACACCTTC
NA	TRBD1	TRBJ1-6	TRBV27	CASSSSGGSSPLHF	TGTGCCAGCAGTTCGTCAGGGGGCTCCTCACCCCTCCACTTT
few	NA	TRBJ2-7	TRBV27	CASSLLGVPYEQYF	TGTGCCAGCAGTTTATTAGGGGTTCCCTACGAGCAGTACTTC
few	NA	TRBJ2-7	TRBV27	CASRGVVEQYF	TGTGCCAGCAGGGGGGTTGTTGAGCAGTACTTC
NA	NA	TRBJ1-6	TRBV12-3/TRBV12-4	CASSFAGPGSSYNSPLHF	TGTGCCAGCAGTTTTGCCGGACCCGGCAGCTCCTATAATTCACCCCTCCACTTT
many	NA	TRBJ1-4	TRBV27	CASSFRTVNEKLFF	TGTGCCAGCAGTTTCAGGACAGTTAATGAAAAACTGTTTTTT
NA	TRBD1	TRBJ1-5	TRBV11-2	CASSLLGEGHTPTGRNQPQHF	TGTGCCAGCAGCTTATTGGGGGAGGGACACACCCCGACAGGGCGCAATCAGCCCCAGCATTTT
NA	TRBD2	TRBJ2-1	TRBV2	CASKRTVGGTHNEQFF	TGTGCCAGCAAGAGGACGGTCGGGGGGACCCACAATGAGCAGTTCTTC
NA	NA	TRBJ2-7	TRBV12-3/TRBV12-4	CASSRTDRYYHYEQYF	TGTGCCAGCAGCCGTACTGACAGATACTACCATTACGAGCAGTACTTC
few	TRBD2	TRBJ2-7	TRBV20-1	CSARALAGGLDEQYF	TGCAGTGCTAGAGCTTTAGCGGGAGGTTTGGACGAGCAGTACTTC
NA	NA	TRBJ2-1	TRBV20-1	CSARVYSSYNEQFF	TGCAGTGCTAGAGTATATTCCTCCTACAATGAGCAGTTCTTC
NA	NA	TRBJ1-5	TRBV27	CASSLIGLGQPQHF	TGTGCCAGCAGTTTAATCGGGTTAGGTCAGCCCCAGCATTTT
NA	TRBD2	TRBJ2-3	TRBV5-1	CASSSLIAGDGDTQYF	TGCGCCAGCAGCAGTCTGATAGCGGGGGACGGAGATACGCAGTATTTT
few	TRBD2	TRBJ2-1	TRBV24-1	CATSDPSGGDNEQFF	TGTGCCACCAGTGACCCTAGCGGGGGGGACAATGAGCAGTTCTTC
few	NA	TRBJ1-1	TRBV6-2/TRBV6-3	CASRTVGPEAFF	TGTGCCAGCAGGACAGTTGGACCTGAAGCTTTCTTT